This TCR beta chain is from a study of OX40 agonist ivuxolimab in advanced cancers. Study at large: A male proportion of 82.7% was recorded, with mean age around 64 years and range roughly 23 to 79.

Profiled with immunoSEQ multiplex PCR; TCRdb holds only in-frame clones, not every one. The repertoire holds some 64,000 clones, approximately 88% seen once, with 2.8% in the top ten. The V gene end was trimmed by 6 bases and the J gene end by 4 bases; junction bases not matched to a gene: 14. The CDR3 totals 17 residues. Per germline, CDR1 KGHSH and CDR2 LQKENI. This clonotype originated in an adult with an advanced solid tumor such as melanoma, head and neck, liver or kidney cancer. This material consisted of CD4+ or CD8+ T cells sorted from blood, taken in a trial of the OX40 agonist ivuxolimab. The rearrangement links TRBV18 to TRBJ2-3; 9 bases are shared with TRBD2. The CDR3 is CASSQNSGLARADTQYF. Written as DNA, the CDR3 is TGTGCCAGCTCCCAAAATTCCGGACTAGCGAGGGCAGATACGCAGTATTTT.